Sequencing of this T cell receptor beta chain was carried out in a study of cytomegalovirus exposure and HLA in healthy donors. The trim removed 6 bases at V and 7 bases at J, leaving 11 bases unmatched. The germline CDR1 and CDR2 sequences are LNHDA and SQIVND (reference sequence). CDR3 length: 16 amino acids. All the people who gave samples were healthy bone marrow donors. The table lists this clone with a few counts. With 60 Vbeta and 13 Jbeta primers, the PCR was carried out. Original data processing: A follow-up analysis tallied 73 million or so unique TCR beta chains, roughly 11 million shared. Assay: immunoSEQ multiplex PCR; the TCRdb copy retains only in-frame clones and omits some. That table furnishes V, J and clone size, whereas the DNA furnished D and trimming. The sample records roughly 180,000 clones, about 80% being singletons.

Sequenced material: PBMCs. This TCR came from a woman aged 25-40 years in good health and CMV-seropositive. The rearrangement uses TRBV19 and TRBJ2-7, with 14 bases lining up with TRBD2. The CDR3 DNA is TGTGCCAGTAGACGGTTCCCGGGACTAGCGGGAGAGGAGCAGTACTTC. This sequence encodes CASRRFPGLAGEEQYF.